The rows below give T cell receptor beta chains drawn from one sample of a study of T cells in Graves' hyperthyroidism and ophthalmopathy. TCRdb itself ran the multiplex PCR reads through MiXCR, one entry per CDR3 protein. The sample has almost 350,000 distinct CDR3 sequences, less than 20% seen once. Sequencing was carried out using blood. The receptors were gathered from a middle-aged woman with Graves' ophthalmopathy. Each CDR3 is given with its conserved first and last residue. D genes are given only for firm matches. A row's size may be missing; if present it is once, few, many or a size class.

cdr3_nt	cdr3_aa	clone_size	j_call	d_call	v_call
TGTGCTAGTGGCGGTGACAGGTCCTACGAGCAGTACTTC	CASGGDRSYEQYF	many	TRBJ2-7	NA	TRBV12-5
TGTGCCAGCAGCCGGGGCTTGGGCGAGCAGTACTTC	CASSRGLGEQYF	NA	TRBJ2-7	NA	TRBV6-2/TRBV6-3
TGTGCCAGCAGTCGGGGGGCGAAGAATCAGCCCCAGCATTTT	CASSRGAKNQPQHF	many	TRBJ1-5	NA	TRBV6-5
TGTGCCAGTAGTACGACAGGCAATCAGCCCCAGCATTTT	CASSTTGNQPQHF	NA	TRBJ1-5	NA	TRBV19
TGTGCCAGCAGCACCCCCCGGACGGTGAACTATGGCTACACCTTC	CASSTPRTVNYGYTF	NA	TRBJ1-2	NA	TRBV9
TGCGCCAGCAGCCCGACCAGGGGAATGTACCAAGAGACCCAGTACTTC	CASSPTRGMYQETQYF	few	TRBJ2-5	NA	TRBV5-1
TGTGCCAGCAGCCATTCTGGCGGACACGATATCACTGAAGCTTTCTTT	CASSHSGGHDITEAFF	NA	TRBJ1-1	NA	TRBV12-3/TRBV12-4
TGTGCCTGGACGAGGGAGGACACTGAAGCTTTCTTT	CAWTREDTEAFF	many	TRBJ1-1	NA	TRBV30
TGCAGTGTGGGGCAGGGTGCCGGGGGCACTGAAGCTTTCTTT	CSVGQGAGGTEAFF	many	TRBJ1-1	NA	TRBV20-1
TGTGCCAGCAGTTTTACAGGGTCCGAGCAGTACTTC	CASSFTGSEQYF	many	TRBJ2-7	NA	TRBV12-3/TRBV12-4
TGTGCCAGCAGTCTGACAGGGCCGCCCGGAGGCTACACCTTC	CASSLTGPPGGYTF	many	TRBJ1-2	TRBD1	TRBV6-2/TRBV6-3
TGTGCCAGCATCTCCGGGACTAGCGGGGAGCTGTTTTTT	CASISGTSGELFF	many	TRBJ2-2	TRBD2	TRBV6-2/TRBV6-3
TGTGCCAGCAGGCTCAGGGACCCCACCTACGAGCAGTACTTC	CASRLRDPTYEQYF	many	TRBJ2-7	NA	TRBV12-3/TRBV12-4
TGTGCCAGCAGTTTAGTGGGCAAAAACATTCAGTACTTC	CASSLVGKNIQYF	many	TRBJ2-4	NA	TRBV12-3/TRBV12-4
TGTGCCAGCAGTCCCACCGTTGAGGGTTATGGCTACACCTTC	CASSPTVEGYGYTF	NA	TRBJ1-2	NA	TRBV12-3/TRBV12-4
TGTGCCAGTAGTATTCCGGGGGGTAATCAGCCCCAGCATTTT	CASSIPGGNQPQHF	many	TRBJ1-5	NA	TRBV19
TGTGCCAGCAGGCAACTAGCGGGAAAAGACTTAAAAAACATTCAGTACTTC	CASRQLAGKDLKNIQYF	many	TRBJ2-4	TRBD2	TRBV11-2
TGTGCCAGCAGTGAAGACAGGGGTCGTGGATCACCCCTCCACTTT	CASSEDRGRGSPLHF	many	TRBJ1-6	TRBD1	TRBV2